This entry concerns a single TCR beta chain. The antigen is not known. This CDR3 is built from 16 residues. Germline lookup yields CDR1 SGHTA and CDR2 FQGTGA. V shed 5 bases and J 3 bases; nucleotides not matched to a gene: 6. The data derive from a study of cytomegalovirus exposure and HLA in healthy donors. Study-level points and caveats: A previous analysis found most TCR beta V segments productive roughly 87% or roughly 30% of the time. Sequencing had likely introduced a cluster of highly shared sequence variants as an artifact.

PCR primers comprised 60 Vbeta and 13 Jbeta primers. Repertoires were generated with immunoSEQ multiplex PCR, while TCRdb's copy carries only in-frame clones and drops some. Among 270,000 or so clones listed, around nine tenths were seen once. Sequencing input: PBMCs. The source is a girl aged 2 to 9 in good health and CMV-seronegative. This chain links TRBV7-3 with TRBJ2-3; 12 bases align to TRBD2. This chain's CDR3 is CASSPRTSGATDTQYF. Written as DNA, the CDR3 is TGTGCCAGCAGCCCGAGGACTAGCGGGGCAACAGATACGCAGTATTTT.